This T cell receptor beta chain was sequenced for a study of OX40 agonist ivuxolimab in advanced cancers. Study at large: The dose-escalation cohort was roughly 83% male, with a mean age of about 58 years, ranging roughly 23 to 90. Notes on the study in general: CD4+ T cells averaged fewer expanded clones than CD8+ T cells. Dose levels from 0.1 to 3.0 mg/kg saw CD4+ and CD8+ blood T cells expand clonally by week 6.

Comments on this clone: Its antigen remains unknown.

Clones were sequenced by immunoSEQ multiplex PCR, and TCRdb holds only the in-frame ones, with some missing. The sample records approximately 82,000 clones, roughly 89% being singletons. From germline, CDR1 is SGHRS and CDR2 YFSETQ. Deletions cut 0 bases from V and 3 bases from J, with 7 bases between. This CDR3 contains 13 residues. The chain is built from TRBV5-1 and TRBJ2-7; D is unresolved. The receptor's source is an adult with an advanced solid tumor such as melanoma, head and neck, liver or kidney cancer. This specimen consisted of CD4+ or CD8+ T cells sorted from blood, obtained in a trial of the OX40 agonist ivuxolimab. The CDR3: CASSLGPGYEQYF. The DNA for the CDR3 is TGCGCCAGCAGCTTGGGCCCCGGCTACGAGCAGTACTTC.